This T cell receptor (beta chain) stems from a study of T cells in Graves' hyperthyroidism and ophthalmopathy. Turning to the study itself: Once the initial diagnosis was made, peripheral blood was obtained before any treatment. Regarding the study as a whole: A model built on 13 V-J features separated ophthalmopathy from stable hyperthyroidism.

This clonotype has at least ten counts. Its matching antigen is unknown. From RNA transcripts, TCR beta CDR3 regions were amplified. HTBI primers were the set used in a first-round RT-PCR of the TCR CDR3. TCRdb re-called the multiplex PCR reads with MiXCR, one entry per CDR3 protein. Of about 360,000 distinct CDR3 sequences in the sample, 19% were seen once. Exclusion of patients followed from uncontrolled infection, other autoimmune disease, pregnancy or lactation. This sequence was found in a woman younger than 30 with Graves' hyperthyroidism. The sample comprised blood.

CDR3: CSADTGLVSYTF. The CDR3 bases are TGCAGTGCGGATACAGGGCTCGTTTCCTACACCTTC. The chain joins TRBV20-1 to TRBJ1-2; perhaps TRBD1 as D (6 bases). The CDR3 totals 12 residues. V was trimmed by 6 bases and J by 10 bases, leaving 18 bases between them. The V gene's germline CDR1 is DFQATT and CDR2 SNEGSKA (reference sequence).